The present T cell receptor beta chain was sequenced within a study of blood T cell repertoires in COVID-19. Study overall: Samples representing acute and convalescent COVID-19 were sourced from the United States, Italy and Spain. Sample material is recorded as cDNA or gDNA derived from T cells, B-cell-depleted T cells, or PBMCs.

As handled by the study authors: Nucleated cell counts were estimated from reference gene primer amplification. The table came from immunoSEQ multiplex PCR; TCRdb's copy has only in-frame clones and leaves some out. For V, J and clone size, that table is used; D and trimming come from the DNA. This sample has tens of thousands of clones, with 75% to 85% found just once. The V gene lost 4 bases and the J gene lost 9 bases, with 10 bases spanning the gap. CDR3 length: 12 amino acids. From germline, CDR1 is LGHDT and CDR2 YNNKEL (reference sequence). This chain uses TRBV3-1 (or the pseudogene TRBV3-2) with TRBJ2-1; a possible D gene is TRBD2 (5 bases). The clonotype was recovered from a woman aged 60-75 years with acute or convalescent COVID-19. The sample taken for sequencing was peripheral blood. The chain's CDR3 is CASSRTDFEQFF. As DNA, the CDR3 is TGTGCCAGCAGCCGAACGGACTTTGAGCAGTTCTTC.